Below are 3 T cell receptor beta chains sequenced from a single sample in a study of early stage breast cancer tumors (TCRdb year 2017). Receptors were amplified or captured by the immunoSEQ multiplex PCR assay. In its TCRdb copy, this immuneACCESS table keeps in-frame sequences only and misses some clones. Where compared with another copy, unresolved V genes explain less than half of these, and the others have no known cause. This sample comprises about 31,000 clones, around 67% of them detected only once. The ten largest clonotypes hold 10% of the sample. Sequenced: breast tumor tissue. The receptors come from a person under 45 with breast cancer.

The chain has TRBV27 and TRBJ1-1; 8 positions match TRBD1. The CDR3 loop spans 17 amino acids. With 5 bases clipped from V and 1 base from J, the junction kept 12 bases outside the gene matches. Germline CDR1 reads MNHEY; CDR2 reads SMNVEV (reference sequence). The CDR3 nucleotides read TGTGCCAGCAGTCCACTTAGGGACAGGAAACAGAACACTGAAGCTTTCTTT. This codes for CASSPLRDRKQNTEAFF.

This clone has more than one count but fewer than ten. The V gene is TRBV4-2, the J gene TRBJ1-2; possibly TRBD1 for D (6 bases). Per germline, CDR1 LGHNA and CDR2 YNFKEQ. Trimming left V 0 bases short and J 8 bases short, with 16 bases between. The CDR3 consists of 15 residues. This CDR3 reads CASSQDWSGDSGYTF. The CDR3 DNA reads TGTGCCAGCAGCCAAGATTGGTCAGGGGATAGCGGCTACACCTTC.

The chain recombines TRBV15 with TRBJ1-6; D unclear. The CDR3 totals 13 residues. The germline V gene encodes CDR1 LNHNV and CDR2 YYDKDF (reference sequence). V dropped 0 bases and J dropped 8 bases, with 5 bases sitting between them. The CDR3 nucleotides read TGTGCCACCAGCAGAGAAGAGGATTCACCCCTCCACTTT. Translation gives CATSREEDSPLHF.